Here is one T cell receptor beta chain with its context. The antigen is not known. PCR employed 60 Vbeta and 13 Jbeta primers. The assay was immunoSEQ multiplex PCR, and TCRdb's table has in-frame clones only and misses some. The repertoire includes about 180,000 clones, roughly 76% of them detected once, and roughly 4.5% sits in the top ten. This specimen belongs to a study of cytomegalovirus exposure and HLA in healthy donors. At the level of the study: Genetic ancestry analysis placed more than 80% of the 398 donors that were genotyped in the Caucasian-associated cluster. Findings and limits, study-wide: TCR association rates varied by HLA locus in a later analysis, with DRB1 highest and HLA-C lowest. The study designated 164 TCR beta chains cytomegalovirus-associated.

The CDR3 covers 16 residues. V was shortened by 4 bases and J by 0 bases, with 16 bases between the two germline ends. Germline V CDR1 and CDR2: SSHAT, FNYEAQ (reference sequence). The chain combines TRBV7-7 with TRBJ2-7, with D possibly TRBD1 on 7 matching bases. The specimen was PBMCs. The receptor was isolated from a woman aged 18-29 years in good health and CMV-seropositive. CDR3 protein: CASSSRGTDRSYEQYF. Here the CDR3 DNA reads TGTGCCAGCAGCTCCCGGGGGACAGATCGCTCCTACGAGCAGTACTTC.